The next 27 T cell receptor beta chains were all read from a single sample in a study of blood T cell repertoires in COVID-19. Some clones are missing from TCRdb's copy, which holds only in-frame ones; the method was immunoSEQ multiplex PCR. Here the sample spans 250,000 to 300,000 clones, 70% to 90% being singletons. The specimen sequenced was peripheral blood. These receptors were taken from a woman between 65 and 79 years old with acute or convalescent COVID-19.

This clone appeared a few times. J is TRBJ1-4 and V is TRBV19; D possibly corresponds to TRBD1 (6 bases). The CDR3 is 14 residues long. V was clipped by 6 bases and J by 2 bases, with 10 bases between them. From germline, CDR1 is LNHDA and CDR2 SQIVND (reference sequence). CDR3 DNA sequence: TGTGCCAGTAGGGGGGGGCCGACTAATGAAAAACTGTTTTTT. Amino acid sequence: CASRGGPTNEKLFF.

V and J are TRBV3-1 (or the pseudogene TRBV3-2) and TRBJ1-1; D may be TRBD1 (6 bases). Deletions cut 3 bases from V and 10 bases from J, with 15 bases between. The germline V gene encodes CDR1 LGHDT and CDR2 YNNKEL (reference sequence). CDR3 length equals 13 residues. The CDR3 region is CASSHGQPDRAFF. The CDR3 nucleotides are TGTGCCAGCAGCCACGGACAGCCGGATAGAGCTTTCTTT.

This chain links TRBV2 with TRBJ1-2, with TRBD1 as a possible D gene (5 bases). The ends were cut back, 5 bases at V and 7 bases at J, with 17 bases in the middle. This CDR3 spans 14 amino acids. Germline V gene lookup returns CDR1 SNHLY and CDR2 FYNNEI. The CDR3 sequence is CASSTGPGGAGYTF. The CDR3 bases are TGTGCCAGCAGTACCGGACCTGGAGGGGCTGGCTACACCTTC.

The rearrangement uses TRBV3-1 (or the pseudogene TRBV3-2) and TRBJ2-3, with TRBD2 identical over 15 bases. This CDR3 has 16 amino acids. After removal of 6 bases from V and 2 bases from J, the junction contained 3 bases not matched to a gene. From germline, CDR1 is LGHDT and CDR2 YNNKEL (reference sequence). The CDR3 loop reads CASSRTSGGATDTQYF. CDR3 coding DNA: TGTGCCAGCAGTCGGACTAGCGGGGGGGCCACAGATACGCAGTATTTT.

This chain uses TRBV5-1 with TRBJ2-1, with TRBD1 matching 11 bases. The V gene's germline CDR1 is SGHRS and CDR2 YFSETQ. The CDR3 loop spans 14 amino acids. The trim removed 3 bases at V and 7 bases at J, leaving 3 bases unmatched. CDR3 coding DNA: TGCGCCAGCAGCTCCGGACAGGGGGCAAATGAGCAGTTCTTC. Translating it yields CASSSGQGANEQFF.

V gene TRBV7-8 combines with J gene TRBJ1-3; D is unresolved. Germline assignment: CDR1 SGHVS and CDR2 FQNEAQ. V gave up 4 bases and J gave up 1 base, with 8 bases separating them. The CDR3 totals 14 residues. CDR3: CASSSILSGNTIYF. The CDR3 DNA is TGTGCCAGCAGCTCGATTCTATCTGGAAACACCATATATTTT.

J is TRBJ2-5 and V is TRBV7-8; TRBD2 agrees at 9 bases. The CDR3 length is 19 residues. Germline V CDR1 and CDR2: SGHVS, FQNEAQ. With V trimmed by 1 base and J by 5 bases, 17 bases remained unmatched. The CDR3 reads CASSLGSWRGGGARETQYF. The CDR3 nucleotides read TGTGCCAGCAGCTTAGGATCTTGGCGGGGCGGGGGGGCTCGTGAGACCCAGTACTTC.

The chain carries TRBV5-3 and TRBJ1-2; D might be TRBD1 (5 bases). TRBV5-3 falls under the ORF class, with uncertain function. Trimming removed 4 bases from V and 5 bases from J, with 12 bases in between. CDR3 size: 13 residues. CDR3 nucleotides: TGTGCCAGAAGCCCCCCGACAGTGTATGGCTACACCTTC. It yields the protein CARSPPTVYGYTF.

The chain recombines TRBV29-1 with TRBJ1-2; the match to TRBD1 covers 7 bases. The ends lost 4 bases at V and 8 bases at J; junction bases unmatched: 13. This CDR3 has 14 amino acids. Per germline, CDR1 SQVTM and CDR2 ANQGSEA. CDR3: CSVGRTGNLEGYTF. CDR3 nucleotide sequence: TGCAGCGTTGGGAGGACAGGAAACCTCGAGGGCTACACCTTC.

The J gene is TRBJ2-7, the V gene TRBV15, with D uncertain. Deletions cut 1 base from V and 2 bases from J, with 9 bases between. Looked up from germline, CDR1 is LNHNV and CDR2 is YYDKDF (reference sequence). The CDR3 has 14 residues. The DNA of the CDR3 is TGTGCCACCAGCAGAGCCCCTAAGACCTACGAGCAGTACTTC. Translated: CATSRAPKTYEQYF. The full variable domain, with the rest looked up from reference TRBV15 and TRBJ2-7, is DAMVIQNPRYQVTQFGKPVTLSCSQTLNHNVMYWYQQKSSQAPKLLFHYYDKDFNNEADTPDNFQSRRPNTSFCFLDIRSPGLGDTAMYLCATSRAPKTYEQYFGPGTRLTVT.

This clone has just a few counts. The chain links TRBV3-1 (or the pseudogene TRBV3-2) to TRBJ2-2; weak D call: TRBD1 (5 bases). The V end lost 1 base, the J end lost 7 bases, and 13 bases lay between the germline ends. Per the germline V gene, CDR1 is LGHDT and CDR2 is YNNKEL (reference sequence). The CDR3 totals 15 residues. Written as DNA, the CDR3 is TGTGCCAGCAGCCAAGCAGGGATCGCTGGCGGGGAGCTGTTTTTT. This encodes CASSQAGIAGGELFF.

The chain has TRBV6-5 and TRBJ1-2; tentatively, D is TRBD1 (6 bases). The V end lost 6 bases, the J end lost 5 bases, and 16 bases lay between the germline ends. The CDR3 runs 14 residues. Germline V gene lookup returns CDR1 MNHEY and CDR2 SVGAGI. The CDR3 loop is CASRDSPGGYGYTF. CDR3 sequence (DNA): TGTGCCAGCAGGGACAGCCCGGGGGGGTATGGCTACACCTTC.

This sequence joins TRBV2 and TRBJ2-2; D might be TRBD2 (5 bases). Germline assignment: CDR1 SNHLY and CDR2 FYNNEI. This CDR3 spans 14 amino acids. Trimming cost V 6 bases and J 7 bases, with 15 bases left between them. The DNA of the CDR3 is TGTGCCAGCAGGGGCGCCGGGATACTCGGGGAGCTGTTTTTT. This encodes CASRGAGILGELFF. The whole variable domain, filled in from reference TRBV2 and TRBJ2-2, reads EPEVTQTPSHQVTQMGQEVILRCVPISNHLYFYWYRQILGQKVEFLVSFYNNEISEKSEIFDDQFSVERPDGSNFTLKIRSTKLEDSAMYFCASRGAGILGELFFGEGSRLTVL.

The chain employs TRBV19 and TRBJ2-6; TRBD1 agrees at 8 bases. The CDR3 contains 17 residues. Germline V gives CDR1 LNHDA, CDR2 SQIVND (reference sequence). The V and J ends lost 5 bases and 4 bases, in that order; junction bases with no gene match: 10. The CDR3 reads CASSPTRTGTGANVLTF. CDR3 coding DNA: TGTGCCAGTAGTCCTACTAGGACAGGGACAGGGGCCAACGTCCTGACTTTC.

The rearrangement uses TRBV6-6 and TRBJ1-1; 7 bases map to TRBD1. The V gene's germline CDR1 is MNHNY and CDR2 SVGAGI (reference sequence). The CDR3 contains 11 residues. V was clipped by 11 bases and J by 3 bases; unmatched bases: 3. The CDR3 loop is CASDRDTEAFF. Written as DNA, the CDR3 is TGTGCCTCCGACAGGGACACTGAAGCTTTCTTT.

Turning to this clone: Other DNA sequences in the sample encode the same CDR3. The chain recombines TRBV3-1 (or the pseudogene TRBV3-2) with TRBJ2-5, with 9 bases matching TRBD1. Looked up from germline, CDR1 is LGHDT and CDR2 is YNNKEL (reference sequence). V lost 4 bases to trimming and J lost 5 bases; unmatched junction nucleotides: 8. The CDR3 runs 15 residues. CDR3 in DNA: TGTGCCAGCAGCCTCCCGGGACAGGGTCGGGAGACCCAGTACTTC. Its translation: CASSLPGQGRETQYF.

This clone was recorded only once. The chain recombines TRBV6-5 with TRBJ1-2, with 11 positions matching TRBD1. The length of the CDR3 is 14 residues. The germline gives CDR1 MNHEY, CDR2 SVGAGI. The trim removed 8 bases at V and 3 bases at J, leaving 5 bases unmatched. DNA for the CDR3: TGTGCCAGCGCACCGGGACAGGGGGACTATGGCTACACCTTC. Translating it yields CASAPGQGDYGYTF.

The V and J genes are TRBV19 and TRBJ1-1, with 7 bases fitting TRBD1. This CDR3 region has 14 residues. J lost 7 bases, V lost 6 bases, and 11 bases had no gene match. Germline V gene lookup returns CDR1 LNHDA and CDR2 SQIVND (reference sequence). The CDR3 DNA follows: TGTGCCAGTAGGATACTTTTCCGGGACAGTGAAGCTTTCTTT. Translated, it gives CASRILFRDSEAFF.

The table lists this clone with a few counts. One junction end disagrees with the germline gene, perhaps due to a read error. This chain joins TRBV6-5 and TRBJ1-1; 9 nucleotides line up with TRBD1. This CDR3 region has 12 residues. Germline-derived CDR1 and CDR2 are MNHEY and SVGAGI. The CDR3 region is CASGQGNAEAFF. CDR3 coding DNA: TGTGCCAGCGGACAGGGGAACGCTGAAGCTTTCTTT.

The V gene is TRBV25-1, the J gene TRBJ1-1; D possibly corresponds to TRBD1 (5 bases). From germline, CDR1 is MGHDK and CDR2 SYGVNS. V was pared by 9 bases and J by 1 base, with 12 bases between. This CDR3 is built from 13 residues. This chain's CDR3 is CASAGYPNTEAFF. The CDR3, as DNA: TGTGCCAGTGCAGGGTACCCGAACACTGAAGCTTTCTTT.

In this sample, this clone turned up once. The V call is TRBV25-1, the J call TRBJ1-2; 7 bases agree with TRBD1. The CDR3 extends over 15 amino acids. After removal of 2 bases from V and 6 bases from J, the junction contained 9 bases not matched to a gene. Per the germline V gene, CDR1 is MGHDK and CDR2 is SYGVNS. The CDR3 spells CASSEEGAGRNGYTF. CDR3 nucleotides: TGTGCCAGCAGTGAAGAGGGGGCAGGCAGGAATGGCTACACCTTC.

The sample holds one count of this clone. Here the CDR3 DNA reads TGTGCCACCAGCAACCTGGACATCTACAATGAGCAGTTCTTC. Translating gives CATSNLDIYNEQFF. The chain carries TRBV15 and TRBJ2-1; TRBD1 is a possible D gene (5 bases). Germline-derived CDR1 and CDR2 are LNHNV and YYDKDF (reference sequence). The V end was cut by 4 bases, the J end by 3 bases, with 10 bases between. CDR3 length: 14 amino acids.

V usage is TRBV5-5 and J usage is TRBJ2-7; the D is unclear. CDR3 size: 11 residues. The ends were cut back, 5 bases at V and 4 bases at J, with 7 bases in the middle. CDR1 and CDR2 (germline): SGHKS, YYEKEE (reference sequence). CDR3 nucleotide sequence: TGTGCCAGCAGTCAACAATACGAGCAGTACTTC. Protein sequence: CASSQQYEQYF.

The chain recombines TRBV5-5 with TRBJ1-5; D is uncertain. V lost 0 bases, J lost 7 bases, and 8 bases lay in between. The CDR3 is made up of 13 amino acids. CDR1 is SGHKS, CDR2 YYEKEE, per germline (reference sequence). The CDR3 loop is CASSLEGGQPQHF. The CDR3 DNA is TGTGCCAGCAGCTTGGAGGGAGGACAGCCCCAGCATTTT.

The rearrangement joins TRBV18 to TRBJ2-4, with TRBD1 identical over 7 bases. This CDR3 is built from 13 residues. V was clipped by 6 bases and J by 9 bases; unmatched bases: 8. CDR1 KGHSH and CDR2 LQKENI come from the germline V gene. The CDR3: CASSPLTGLIQYF. CDR3 DNA sequence: TGTGCCAGCTCGCCCTTGACAGGGCTCATTCAGTACTTC.

The rearrangement links TRBV6-5 to TRBJ1-2; 7 bases align to TRBD1. The trim removed 7 bases at V and 7 bases at J, leaving 9 bases unmatched. The CDR3 extends over 13 amino acids. Germline V gene sequence: CDR1 MNHEY, CDR2 SVGAGI. CDR3 sequence (DNA): TGTGCCAGCAAGACCAGGGGGAGCTTTGGCTACACCTTC. This sequence encodes CASKTRGSFGYTF.

The V call is TRBV3-1 (or the pseudogene TRBV3-2), the J call TRBJ1-1; D unresolved. The CDR3 consists of 14 residues. With 0 bases removed from V and 6 bases from J, the gap between germline ends came to 11 bases. Germline lookup yields CDR1 LGHDT and CDR2 YNNKEL (reference sequence). CDR3 nucleotides: TGTGCCAGCAGCCAAGAGGAGGGCTGGGCTGAAGCTTTCTTT. Protein sequence: CASSQEEGWAEAFF.